What follows are 32 T cell receptor beta chains derived from one specimen sequenced in a study of blood T cell repertoires in COVID-19. Generated by immunoSEQ multiplex PCR, the TCRdb table keeps only in-frame clones and is missing some. The sample lists more than 95,000 clones; 60% to 80% were seen once. Sequencing was carried out using peripheral blood. These receptors were obtained from a man between 60 and 75 years old with acute or convalescent COVID-19.

The CDR3 DNA is TGTGCCAGCAGTTTAACGGGGACAGATCCCTACGAGCAGTACTTC. Residues: CASSLTGTDPYEQYF. J is TRBJ2-7 and V is TRBV27; the match to TRBD1 covers 7 bases. The junction had 6 bases not matched to a gene; V was cut back by 2 bases and J by 2 bases. Germline V gene sequence: CDR1 MNHEY, CDR2 SMNVEV (reference sequence). The CDR3 covers 15 residues.

This chain links TRBV5-8 with TRBJ1-5, with no clear D. Germline V gene lookup returns CDR1 SGHTS and CDR2 YDEGEE. The germline V and J ends were trimmed by 4 bases and 0 bases, with 14 bases remaining between them. This CDR3 is 16 amino acids long. This CDR3 is CASSSGLFYSNQPQHF. CDR3 nucleotides: TGTGCCAGCAGCAGTGGACTCTTTTATAGCAATCAGCCCCAGCATTTT.

V usage is TRBV18 and J usage is TRBJ1-1; D unclear. The CDR3 is 11 amino acids. Trimming took off 5 bases at V and 8 bases at J, with 9 bases between the two ends. Germline V gene sequence: CDR1 KGHSH, CDR2 LQKENI. This CDR3 is CASSSGLEAFF. DNA for the CDR3: TGTGCCAGCTCATCGGGTCTGGAAGCTTTCTTT. The full variable domain, its missing parts supplied by reference TRBV18 and TRBJ1-1, is NAGVMQNPRHLVRRRGQEARLRCSPMKGHSHVYWYRQLPEEGLKFMVYLQKENIIDESGMPKERFSAEFPKEGPSILRIQQVVRGDSAAYFCASSSGLEAFFGQGTRLTVV.

This chain connects TRBV7-8 to TRBJ1-3, with D unresolved. Deletions cut 2 bases from V and 0 bases from J, with 8 bases between. CDR1 SGHVS and CDR2 FQNEAQ come from the germline V gene. The CDR3 loop spans 15 amino acids. CDR3 sequence reads: CASSLPGDSGNTIYF. In DNA form, the CDR3 reads TGTGCCAGCAGCTTACCAGGCGACTCTGGAAACACCATATATTTT.

V gene TRBV3-1 (or the pseudogene TRBV3-2) combines with J gene TRBJ2-4; D gene uncertain. This CDR3 is 16 amino acids long. V lost 2 bases, J lost 0 bases, and 11 bases lay in between. Germline CDR1 and CDR2: LGHDT and YNNKEL (reference sequence). In DNA, the CDR3 is TGTGCCAGCAGCCAAAGTCAGTTGGTAGCCAAAAACATTCAGTACTTC. Translating gives CASSQSQLVAKNIQYF.

This chain joins TRBV24-1 and TRBJ2-1, with TRBD2 matching over 7 bases. The CDR3 totals 14 residues. Germline CDR1 KGHDR, CDR2 SFDVKD. The V gene end was trimmed by 9 bases and the J gene end by 5 bases; junction bases not matched to a gene: 9. CDR3 DNA sequence: TGTGCCACCGAAACGGGAGGTGGGAACAATGAGCAGTTCTTC. Translation gives CATETGGGNNEQFF.

The chain has TRBV30 and TRBJ2-5, with a tentative D call TRBD1 (6 bases). Looked up from germline, CDR1 is GTSNPN and CDR2 is SVGIG (reference sequence). Trimming cost V 2 bases and J 5 bases, with 21 bases left between them. CDR3 length: 16 residues. This chain's CDR3 is CAWSPIRQAGRETQYF. Written as DNA, the CDR3 is TGTGCCTGGAGTCCTATACGACAGGCCGGACGGGAGACCCAGTACTTC.

In this sample, this clone turned up once. This chain uses TRBV5-1 with TRBJ2-1; D possibly corresponds to TRBD1 (5 bases). Germline CDR1 SGHRS, CDR2 YFSETQ. V was trimmed by 4 bases and J by 1 base, leaving 18 bases between them. The CDR3 length is 17 residues. This CDR3 reads CASSPSNVQGSYNEQFF. In DNA form, the CDR3 reads TGCGCCAGCAGCCCCTCGAATGTCCAGGGTTCCTACAATGAGCAGTTCTTC.

The chain recombines TRBV2 with TRBJ2-2; D unresolved. Germline assignment: CDR1 SNHLY and CDR2 FYNNEI. The V end was cut by 2 bases, the J end by 6 bases, with 10 bases between. CDR3 size: 14 residues. CDR3 region: CASSESVWSGELFF. The CDR3 DNA follows: TGTGCCAGCAGTGAATCGGTCTGGTCCGGGGAGCTGTTTTTT.

The genes are TRBV7-9 and TRBJ1-4; TRBD1 aligns across 8 bases. CDR1 is SEHNR, CDR2 FQNEAQ, per germline (reference sequence). The V gene end was trimmed by 5 bases and the J gene end by 7 bases; junction bases not matched to a gene: 3. The CDR3 length is 13 residues. The CDR3 DNA is TGTGCCAGCAGCCAGGGGGCGGGTGAAAAACTGTTTTTT. It specifies CASSQGAGEKLFF.

The genes are TRBV24-1 and TRBJ2-1, with 8 positions matching TRBD2. This CDR3 has 15 amino acids. V trimming: 2 bases; J trimming: 7 bases; junction bases outside the gene matches: 6. Germline V CDR1 and CDR2: KGHDR, SFDVKD. CDR3 amino acids: CATSDYPGGRNEQFF. CDR3 coding DNA: TGTGCCACCAGTGATTACCCGGGAGGGAGAAATGAGCAGTTCTTC.

This chain joins TRBV24-1 and TRBJ2-1; TRBD1 matches 7 bases. With V trimmed by 10 bases and J by 0 bases, 8 bases remained unmatched. CDR3 length: 15 residues. Germline-derived CDR1 and CDR2 are KGHDR and SFDVKD. The CDR3 loop reads CATSDHRGSYNEQFF. The CDR3 DNA reads as TGTGCCACATCGGACCACAGGGGCTCCTACAATGAGCAGTTCTTC.

DNA of the CDR3: TGTGCCAGCAGCCCCCGGGACAGGGACAATGGCTACACCTTC. It encodes CASSPRDRDNGYTF. The chain has TRBV3-1 (or the pseudogene TRBV3-2) and TRBJ1-2; 9 bases map to TRBD1. The CDR3 contains 14 residues. Per germline, CDR1 LGHDT and CDR2 YNNKEL (reference sequence). V gave up 4 bases and J gave up 6 bases; unmatched junction bases: 6.

This chain joins TRBV7-9 and TRBJ2-7, with TRBD1 matching 7 bases. J lost 0 bases, V lost 4 bases, and 6 bases had no gene match. The CDR3 is 15 residues long. Germline V gene data show CDR1 as SEHNR and CDR2 as FQNEAQ (reference sequence). CDR3 protein: CASSSGQPRSYEQYF. The CDR3 DNA reads TGTGCCAGCAGCTCGGGACAGCCACGCTCCTACGAGCAGTACTTC.

This clone was counted a few times. The rearrangement uses TRBV7-6 and TRBJ2-7; TRBD1 matches at 11 bases. With V trimmed by 5 bases and J by 6 bases, 12 bases remained unmatched. This CDR3 spans 16 amino acids. Looked up from germline, CDR1 is SGHVS and CDR2 is FNYEAQ. As DNA, the CDR3 is TGTGCCAGCAGCCTTACAGGGACAGGGGGAAGGGGCGAGCAGTACTTC. Protein: CASSLTGTGGRGEQYF.

This chain links TRBV7-9 with TRBJ1-2; TRBD1 agrees at 7 bases. The germline gives CDR1 SEHNR, CDR2 FQNEAQ (reference sequence). The CDR3 spans 12 residues. Trimming removed 3 bases from V and 8 bases from J; junction bases left unmatched: 3. CDR3 residues: CASSFDRVGYTF. CDR3 bases: TGTGCCAGCAGCTTCGACAGGGTAGGCTACACCTTC.

The rearrangement uses TRBV12-3 or TRBV12-4 and TRBJ1-1, with D possibly being TRBD1 (5 bases). The CDR3 runs 12 residues. The V and J ends lost 5 bases and 7 bases respectively, with 11 bases between them. In nucleotides, the CDR3 is TGTGCCAGCAGTCCTGGACACCATGAAGCTTTCTTT. Encoded protein: CASSPGHHEAFF.

The V gene is TRBV6-5, the J gene TRBJ1-2, with 7 bases identical to TRBD1. The trim removed 6 bases at V and 8 bases at J, leaving 9 bases unmatched. Germline V gene lookup returns CDR1 MNHEY and CDR2 SVGAGI. This CDR3 is built from 13 residues. CDR3 bases: TGTGCCAGCAGGGCACAGGGGTTAGAGGGCTACACCTTC. Its protein product is CASRAQGLEGYTF.

The genes are TRBV6-6 and TRBJ1-4; D possibly corresponds to TRBD1 (5 bases). V was cut by 7 bases and J by 5 bases, with 8 bases left in between. CDR3 length: 12 residues. CDR1 is MNHNY and CDR2 is SVGAGI in the germline V gene (reference sequence). As DNA, the CDR3 is TGTGCCAGCACGGGGGGGAATGAAAAACTGTTTTTT. It encodes CASTGGNEKLFF.

This clone was observed a few times. The chain has TRBV24-1 and TRBJ2-3, with TRBD2 as a possible D gene (6 bases). The CDR3 is made up of 13 amino acids. V shed 5 bases and J shed 6 bases, with 11 bases lying between them. Germline loops: CDR1 KGHDR, CDR2 SFDVKD. This CDR3 reads CATSGGALDTQYF. The CDR3 DNA reads TGTGCCACCAGTGGCGGGGCTTTGGATACGCAGTATTTT.

The chain recombines TRBV27 with TRBJ1-2; 8 bases align to TRBD1. The germline CDR1 and CDR2 sequences are MNHEY and SMNVEV (reference sequence). The V and J ends lost 5 bases and 0 bases, in that order; junction bases with no gene match: 5. The CDR3 covers 15 residues. The CDR3, as DNA: TGTGCCAGCAGTCTGACAGGGGCGACTAACTATGGCTACACCTTC. Translated: CASSLTGATNYGYTF.

This clone was seen a few times. The chain combines TRBV4-1 with TRBJ2-1; 8 nucleotides match TRBD2. The CDR3 runs to 16 residues. The ends lost 1 base at V and 2 bases at J; junction bases unmatched: 4. Germline assignment: CDR1 MGHRA and CDR2 YSYEKL. CDR3 protein: CASSQGGLVAYNEQFF. The CDR3 DNA is TGCGCCAGCAGCCAAGGGGGACTAGTAGCCTACAATGAGCAGTTCTTC.

This chain joins TRBV7-2 and TRBJ1-3, with 10 bases aligning to TRBD1. Germline CDR1 and CDR2: SGHTA and FQGNSA. With V trimmed by 4 bases and J by 0 bases, 6 bases remained unmatched. This CDR3 region has 17 residues. The CDR3 is CASSSRTGGYSGNTIYF. CDR3 sequence (DNA): TGTGCCAGCAGCTCGCGGACAGGGGGTTACTCTGGAAACACCATATATTTT.

The genes are TRBV7-8 and TRBJ2-2; TRBD1 agrees at 9 bases. This CDR3 region has 17 residues. The germline V gene has CDR1 SGHVS and CDR2 FQNEAQ. Trimming cost V 3 bases and J 6 bases; bases outside gene matches: 11. The CDR3 region has the DNA TGTGCCAGCAGCTTTTCGTCTGACAGGGGGTTCCCCGGGGAGCTGTTTTTT. Its translation is CASSFSSDRGFPGELFF.

This sequence joins TRBV3-1 (or the pseudogene TRBV3-2) and TRBJ1-2, with D perhaps matching TRBD1 (5 bases). V was shortened by 3 bases and J by 5 bases, with 13 bases between the two germline ends. The CDR3 is 14 amino acids. Germline V gene lookup returns CDR1 LGHDT and CDR2 YNNKEL (reference sequence). The CDR3 region has the DNA TGTGCCAGCAGCCAGACCCAGGGAAGGTATGGCTACACCTTC. Protein sequence: CASSQTQGRYGYTF.

V and J are TRBV24-1 and TRBJ2-3, with 9 bases identical to TRBD2. V lost 9 bases and J lost 5; bases outside the gene matches: 5. The CDR3 totals 13 residues. CDR1 KGHDR and CDR2 SFDVKD come from the germline V gene. DNA for the CDR3: TGTGCCACCGGAGCGGGGGGAGTAGATACGCAGTATTTT. It yields the protein CATGAGGVDTQYF.

On this clone itself: Distinct nucleotide sequences in the sample also encode this CDR3. This sequence joins TRBV18 and TRBJ2-7, with TRBD2 matching 7 bases. CDR1 is KGHSH and CDR2 is LQKENI in the germline V gene. This CDR3 has 13 amino acids. V lost 3 bases to trimming and J lost 6 bases; unmatched junction nucleotides: 5. The CDR3 protein is CASSPGERGEQYF. The CDR3 DNA reads as TGTGCCAGCTCACCCGGGGAGCGGGGCGAGCAGTACTTC.

As concerns this clone: The sample contains more than one DNA sequence encoding this CDR3. The genes are TRBV12-3 or TRBV12-4 and TRBJ1-1; D gene unclear. CDR3 size: 11 residues. V was clipped by 6 bases and J by 7 bases, with 9 bases between them. CDR3 sequence (DNA): TGTGCCAGCAGCCTTCGGGGTGAAGCTTTCTTT. As protein: CASSLRGEAFF.

V and J are TRBV27 and TRBJ1-1, with D perhaps TRBD1 (5 bases). Germline V gene sequence: CDR1 MNHEY, CDR2 SMNVEV (reference sequence). Trimming cost V 5 bases and J 6 bases, with 16 bases left between them. The CDR3 runs to 14 residues. In nucleotides, the CDR3 is TGTGCCAGCAGTAGAGGTCGGGGGAAGGCTGAAGCTTTCTTT. This encodes CASSRGRGKAEAFF.

The CDR3 region has the DNA TGTGCCAGCAGCCAATATTTAAGCGGGGGGGCTCGCCAGCAGTTCTTC. It yields the protein CASSQYLSGGARQQFF. This chain uses TRBV4-2 with TRBJ2-1; 10 positions match TRBD2. The germline CDR1 and CDR2 sequences are LGHNA and YNFKEQ. The CDR3 is made up of 16 amino acids. The V segment lost 2 bases and the J segment 11 bases; nucleotides outside the gene matches: 12.

J is TRBJ2-2 and V is TRBV11-2, with 9 bases matching TRBD2. There are 17 residues in the CDR3. V lost 3 bases, J lost 8 bases, and 13 bases stayed unmatched. Germline V gene data show CDR1 as SGHAT and CDR2 as FQNNGV. CDR3 residues: CASSFRGGAGGKGELFF. The CDR3 bases are TGTGCCAGCAGCTTCAGAGGAGGAGCGGGGGGAAAGGGGGAGCTGTTTTTT.

The rearrangement joins TRBV10-3 to TRBJ1-6; the D gene is possibly TRBD1 (6 bases). V was shortened by 7 bases and J by 7 bases, with 11 bases between the two germline ends. The germline V gene has CDR1 ENHRY and CDR2 SYGVKD. The CDR3 runs 13 residues. In DNA, the CDR3 is TGTGCCATCACCGGACAGAACAATTCACCCCTCCACTTT. It codes for CAITGQNNSPLHF.